This T cell receptor beta chain appears in the sequencing data of a study of T cells in Graves' hyperthyroidism and ophthalmopathy. Study in general: Peripheral blood was acquired at first diagnosis, ahead of any therapy whatsoever.

The CDR3 is 18 residues long. Germline V gives CDR1 SGHVS, CDR2 FQNEAQ. The V and J ends lost 2 bases and 0 bases respectively, with 19 bases between them. TCR beta CDR3 region amplification was performed from RNA transcripts. Carried out on the TCR CDR3, a first-round RT-PCR used the HTBI primer set. MiXCR, run by TCRdb on the multiplex PCR reads, gives a single entry per CDR3 protein. The top ten clones hold roughly 5.5% of a sample with roughly 500,000 distinct CDR3 sequences, about 15% of them seen once. This clonotype was observed many times. This receptor was taken from a woman aged 30 to 39 with Graves' hyperthyroidism that later progressed to Graves' ophthalmopathy. Input material: blood. V and J are TRBV7-8 and TRBJ1-1, with a possible D match to TRBD1 (5 bases). The CDR3 nucleotides are TGTGCCAGCAGCTTAAGTGTGGGGGGTAACCTCCTGAACACTGAAGCTTTCTTT. Translated: CASSLSVGGNLLNTEAFF.